These 30 T cell receptor beta chains were sequenced from one sample in a study of T cells in localized non-small cell lung cancer. Profiling relied on immunoSEQ multiplex PCR, and the TCRdb table lists in-frame clones only, not all of them. The sample contains roughly 20,000 clones, about four fifths of which appear only once. The source material was peripheral blood, sampled before any cancer treatment. The receptor set was obtained from a man between 40 and 75 years old with stage I lung adenocarcinoma.

This chain links TRBV7-9 with TRBJ2-5, with 9 bases identical to TRBD1. The CDR3 totals 14 residues. V lost 5 bases to trimming and J lost 5 bases; unmatched junction nucleotides: 6. In germline, CDR1 is SEHNR, CDR2 FQNEAQ (reference sequence). The CDR3 loop is CASSHTGGLETQYF. In DNA form, the CDR3 reads TGTGCCAGCAGCCATACAGGGGGCCTGGAGACCCAGTACTTC.

J is TRBJ2-3 and V is TRBV29-1; a weak D match, TRBD1 (5 bases). V was cut by 1 base and J by 3 bases, with 14 bases left in between. The CDR3 has 15 residues. From germline, CDR1 is SQVTM and CDR2 ANQGSEA. The CDR3 coding sequence is TGCAGCGTTGAAGGGGGCAGGGATGTGACAGATACGCAGTATTTT. Translation gives CSVEGGRDVTDTQYF.

V gene TRBV30 combines with J gene TRBJ1-3, with D hard to call. The CDR3 is 13 amino acids. V shed 4 bases and J shed 2 bases, with 9 bases lying between them. Germline V gene data show CDR1 as GTSNPN and CDR2 as SVGIG (reference sequence). CDR3 coding DNA: TGTGCCTGGAAAATGGCTGCTGGAAACACCATATATTTT. Its protein is CAWKMAAGNTIYF.

The rearrangement links TRBV27 to TRBJ2-7, with 11 positions matching TRBD2. The germline V gene has CDR1 MNHEY and CDR2 SMNVEV (reference sequence). Trimming removed 2 bases from V and 3 bases from J; junction bases left unmatched: 12. The length of the CDR3 is 18 residues. CDR3 in DNA: TGTGCCAGCAGTTTAAAGGGCCCATTAGCGGGAGGGCACTACGAGCAGTACTTC. Protein sequence: CASSLKGPLAGGHYEQYF.

The chain joins TRBV18 to TRBJ2-3, with TRBD1 matching over 7 bases. CDR3 size: 11 residues. V trimming: 8 bases; J trimming: 5 bases; junction bases outside the gene matches: 1. Germline V gives CDR1 KGHSH, CDR2 LQKENI. The CDR3 sequence is CASQGVDTQYF. The CDR3 nucleotides are TGTGCCAGCCAGGGGGTAGATACGCAGTATTTT.

The chain links TRBV7-8 to TRBJ2-7, with D tentatively TRBD2 (5 bases). Between the trimmed V and J ends, which lost 5 bases and 2 bases, there was a span of 13 bases. The CDR3 is made up of 14 amino acids. CDR1 is SGHVS, CDR2 FQNEAQ, per germline. The CDR3 reads CASSPDRGPYEQYF. CDR3 sequence (DNA): TGTGCCAGCAGCCCGGATCGGGGTCCCTACGAGCAGTACTTC.

The genes are TRBV5-6 and TRBJ2-1; 10 bases match TRBD1. V lost 2 bases to trimming and J lost 8 bases; unmatched junction nucleotides: 10. The germline CDR1 and CDR2 sequences are SGHDT and YYEEEE. This CDR3 spans 16 amino acids. The CDR3 DNA reads TGTGCCAGCAGCTTTAAAGCCCCGGGACAGGGGTATGAGCAGTTCTTC. This sequence encodes CASSFKAPGQGYEQFF.

V is TRBV5-4 and J is TRBJ2-3; 8 bases agree with TRBD2. The V and J ends lost 4 bases and 0 bases, in that order; junction bases with no gene match: 7. The germline V gene encodes CDR1 SGHNT and CDR2 YYREEE (reference sequence). The CDR3 runs to 16 residues. The CDR3 loop is CASSQGAGVSTDTQYF. In nucleotides, the CDR3 is TGTGCCAGCAGCCAAGGAGCGGGGGTTAGCACAGATACGCAGTATTTT.

This clone occurred once. V is TRBV28 and J is TRBJ2-2, with 8 bases fitting TRBD2. The V gene end was trimmed by 6 bases and the J gene end by 4 bases; junction bases not matched to a gene: 7. CDR1 is MDHEN and CDR2 is SYDVKM in the germline V gene. This CDR3 has 15 residues. The CDR3 bases are TGTGCCAGCAGCCGACCCGGGAGGGGCACCGGGGAGCTGTTTTTT. Translation gives CASSRPGRGTGELFF.

The chain links TRBV28 to TRBJ2-7, with D perhaps matching TRBD1 (8 bases). Deletions cut 6 bases from V and 2 bases from J, with 20 bases between. The CDR3 length is 16 residues. Germline loops: CDR1 MDHEN, CDR2 SYDVKM. DNA of the CDR3: TGTGCCAGCAGAGGGGAGGGACAGGTTCGCACCTACGAGCAGTACTTC. This sequence encodes CASRGEGQVRTYEQYF.

On this clone: A junction end diverges from the germline sequence, so it may reflect a read error. The chain joins TRBV18 to TRBJ1-4, with TRBD1 matching 8 bases. The CDR3 length is 15 residues. CDR1 and CDR2 (germline): KGHSH, LQKENI. The CDR3, as DNA: TGTGCCAGCTCACCACCGGGACAGGCAAATGGAAAACTGTTTTTT. Residues: CASSPPGQANGKLFF.

This clone was counted only a few times. The V and J genes are TRBV5-8 and TRBJ1-4; D ambiguous. CDR3 length: 16 residues. The V gene's germline CDR1 is SGHTS and CDR2 YDEGEE. Trimming left V 2 bases short and J 0 bases short, with 11 bases between. CDR3 coding DNA: TGTGCCAGCAGCTTTGGTTCGCTTGCAACTAATGAAAAACTGTTTTTT. It translates to CASSFGSLATNEKLFF.

The chain joins TRBV18 to TRBJ2-2; D remains unclear. V was shortened by 3 bases and J by 1 base, with 3 bases between the two germline ends. The length of the CDR3 is 13 residues. CDR1 KGHSH and CDR2 LQKENI come from the germline V gene. This chain's CDR3 is CASSPGNTGELFF. The CDR3 bases are TGTGCCAGCTCACCGGGGAACACCGGGGAGCTGTTTTTT.

V and J are TRBV2 and TRBJ2-3, with D perhaps TRBD2 (5 bases). Germline V CDR1 and CDR2: SNHLY, FYNNEI. The ends were cut back, 6 bases at V and 0 bases at J, with 16 bases in the middle. This CDR3 contains 16 residues. CDR3 coding DNA: TGTGCCAGCAGAAAGTTAGAGGGCGGGAGCACAGATACGCAGTATTTT. Protein sequence: CASRKLEGGSTDTQYF. The full variable domain, rest sourced from reference TRBV2 and TRBJ2-3, is EPEVTQTPSHQVTQMGQEVILRCVPISNHLYFYWYRQILGQKVEFLVSFYNNEISEKSEIFDDQFSVERPDGSNFTLKIRSTKLEDSAMYFCASRKLEGGSTDTQYFGPGTRLTVL.

This rearrangement joins TRBV4-2 to TRBJ2-2; TRBD2 agrees at 7 bases. Trimming at V came to 2 bases and at J to 0 bases, leaving 0 bases not matched to a gene. CDR1 and CDR2 (germline): LGHNA, YNFKEQ. CDR3 size: 15 residues. CDR3 protein: CASSQSGANTGELFF. In nucleotides, the CDR3 is TGTGCCAGCAGCCAAAGCGGGGCGAACACCGGGGAGCTGTTTTTT.

The chain recombines TRBV7-9 with TRBJ1-3; tentative D call: TRBD1 (5 bases). CDR3 size: 14 residues. The germline gives CDR1 SEHNR, CDR2 FQNEAQ (reference sequence). V was clipped by 6 bases and J by 1 base, with 10 bases between them. In DNA, the CDR3 is TGTGCCAGCAGTTTTGGGGGTTCTGGAAACACCATATATTTT. This translates into CASSFGGSGNTIYF.

The rearrangement joins TRBV28 to TRBJ1-4; D uncertain. The CDR3 is made up of 15 amino acids. Germline values: CDR1 MDHEN, CDR2 SYDVKM. V lost 4 bases, J lost 6 bases, and 15 bases lay in between. The CDR3 is CASSSPRGLHEKLFF. CDR3 DNA: TGTGCCAGCAGTTCACCCCGAGGACTTCATGAAAAACTGTTTTTT.

V usage is TRBV29-1 and J usage is TRBJ2-2; maybe TRBD2 (6 bases). The CDR3 length is 16 residues. The V gene's germline CDR1 is SQVTM and CDR2 ANQGSEA. V lost 6 bases to trimming and J lost 0 bases, with 17 bases between them. CDR3: CSVTSSVGANTGELFF. As DNA, the CDR3 is TGCAGCGTGACCTCTAGCGTTGGGGCGAACACCGGGGAGCTGTTTTTT.

This chain joins TRBV27 and TRBJ2-3; no definite D call. CDR1 is MNHEY, CDR2 SMNVEV, per germline (reference sequence). The CDR3 runs to 11 residues. V shed 6 bases and J shed 1 base, with 2 bases lying between them. The CDR3 region is CASRGTDTQYF. The CDR3 DNA sequence: TGTGCCAGCAGGGGCACAGATACGCAGTATTTT.

The V gene is TRBV5-1, the J gene TRBJ2-5; TRBD2 matches at 8 bases. Trimming took 3 bases from V and 1 from J; bases not matched to a gene: 11. From germline, CDR1 is SGHRS and CDR2 YFSETQ. The length of the CDR3 is 17 residues. CDR3 sequence: CASSYTGTRVLQETQYF. The CDR3 coding sequence is TGCGCCAGCAGCTACACCGGGACTAGGGTCCTCCAAGAGACCCAGTACTTC.

This clone counts as medium-sized. Other DNA sequences in this sample translate to the same CDR3. V usage is TRBV19 and J usage is TRBJ1-2; D not resolved. With 5 bases removed from V and 8 bases from J, the gap between germline ends came to 6 bases. Germline V gives CDR1 LNHDA, CDR2 SQIVND (reference sequence). The CDR3 totals 10 residues. CDR3 amino acids: CASSDRGYTF. For the CDR3, the DNA is TGTGCCAGTAGTGATAGAGGCTACACCTTC.

The genes are TRBV5-8 and TRBJ2-3; D gene ambiguous. Trimming removed 2 bases from V and 2 bases from J, with 6 bases in between. CDR3 length: 13 residues. CDR1 SGHTS and CDR2 YDEGEE come from the germline V gene. CDR3 sequence: CASSLGTTDTQYF. CDR3 nucleotide sequence: TGTGCCAGCAGCTTAGGAACCACAGATACGCAGTATTTT.

The chain links TRBV28 to TRBJ1-2; D perhaps matches TRBD1 (6 bases). Germline V gene lookup returns CDR1 MDHEN and CDR2 SYDVKM. CDR3 length: 14 residues. Trimming cost V 7 bases and J 2 bases, with 14 bases left between them. This chain's CDR3 is CASKGGSTNYGYTF. CDR3 in DNA: TGTGCCAGCAAGGGGGGGTCAACAAACTATGGCTACACCTTC.

The gene calls are TRBV15 and TRBJ1-3; 7 nucleotides align to TRBD1. The J segment lost 1 base and the V segment lost 3 bases, leaving 0 bases of the junction unmatched. The length of the CDR3 is 14 residues. Germline CDR1 LNHNV, CDR2 YYDKDF (reference sequence). The CDR3 spells CATSRDRSGNTIYF. DNA of the CDR3: TGTGCCACCAGCAGGGACAGGTCTGGAAACACCATATATTTT.

This clone has more than one count but fewer than ten. The chain couples TRBV4-3 to TRBJ2-5; D perhaps matches TRBD2 (5 bases). Germline V gives CDR1 LGHNA, CDR2 YSLEER. This CDR3 has 15 amino acids. V was pared by 4 bases and J by 3 bases, with 15 bases between. The CDR3 region is CASSLGVLGKETQYF. DNA for the CDR3: TGCGCCAGCAGCCTCGGGGTGTTGGGAAAAGAGACCCAGTACTTC.

The chain links TRBV14 to TRBJ1-2; D unclear. The CDR3 totals 13 residues. Germline CDR1 SGHDN, CDR2 FVKESK. Trimming took 3 bases from V and 5 from J, leaving 10 bases between them. CDR3 region: CASSHGPTYGYTF. For the CDR3, the DNA is TGTGCCAGCAGCCACGGTCCCACATATGGCTACACCTTC.

V gene TRBV2 combines with J gene TRBJ1-1; a possible D gene is TRBD1 (5 bases). The germline V gene encodes CDR1 SNHLY and CDR2 FYNNEI. Trimming stripped 7 bases from V and 1 base from J, with 10 bases between. The CDR3 length is 13 residues. CDR3 loop: CASNIDRNTEAFF. As DNA, the CDR3 is TGTGCCAGCAACATCGACAGGAACACTGAAGCTTTCTTT.

The CDR3 DNA follows: TGTGCCAGCAGCGTAGGGGGAGGAACGGGTTCACCCCTCCACTTT. Translation: CASSVGGGTGSPLHF. The chain uses TRBV11-2 and TRBJ1-6, with D possibly TRBD1 on 6 matching bases. Per germline, CDR1 SGHAT and CDR2 FQNNGV. Trimming removed 5 bases at V and 9 bases at J, with 17 bases between. The CDR3 is 15 amino acids.

V gene TRBV4-3 combines with J gene TRBJ1-6; D gene ambiguous. The germline V gene encodes CDR1 LGHNA and CDR2 YSLEER. The CDR3 spans 13 residues. Trimming took 1 base from V and 6 from J, leaving 4 bases between them. CDR3 loop: CASSQGLNSPLHF. In DNA form, the CDR3 reads TGCGCCAGCAGCCAAGGGCTTAATTCACCCCTCCACTTT.

The rearrangement links TRBV9 to TRBJ2-3; TRBD2 aligns across 9 bases. The V and J ends lost 1 base and 2 bases, in that order; junction bases with no gene match: 11. The germline V gene encodes CDR1 SGDLS and CDR2 YYNGEE. The CDR3 sequence is 18 residues long. In nucleotides, the CDR3 is TGTGCCAGCAGCGTATCCCAACCGGGACTAGCCTCCACAGATACGCAGTATTTT. Protein sequence: CASSVSQPGLASTDTQYF.